Below, 17 T cell receptor beta chains from the same sample are listed, as sequenced in a study of a mutant IDH1 vaccine in newly diagnosed glioma. Their cognate antigens are unknown. Time point given: week 5, during vaccination. The content of each vaccine dose was 300 ug of mutant IDH1 20-mer peptide, and topical imiquimod accompanied it. Sequencing was performed with immunoSEQ multiplex PCR; in TCRdb, only in-frame clones are kept and a portion is missing. Of tens of thousands of clones in the sample, around 80% are singletons; the top ten hold 6% to 7.5%. The sample was PBMCs, taken from a glioma patient whose treatment included an IDH1 peptide vaccine. The receptors here all came from a woman in her 50s with glioma.

The chain employs TRBV10-3 and TRBJ1-2; 9 bases fit TRBD1. The CDR3 is made up of 14 amino acids. With V trimmed by 3 bases and J by 3 bases, 2 bases remained unmatched. CDR1 is ENHRY, CDR2 SYGVKD, per germline. The CDR3 region has the DNA TGTGCCATCAGTGAACGGGACAGGGACTATGGCTACACCTTC. This translates into CAISERDRDYGYTF.

The chain's CDR3 is CASSVENRVLSNQPQHF. Written as DNA, the CDR3 is TGTGCCAGCAGTGTGGAAAACAGAGTCCTTAGCAATCAGCCCCAGCATTTT. The rearrangement uses TRBV6-4 and TRBJ1-5; D not certain. V lost 4 bases and J 0 bases, leaving 16 bases between the germline ends. The CDR3 is made up of 17 amino acids. Germline loops: CDR1 MRHNA, CDR2 SNTAGT.

The chain has TRBV11-2 and TRBJ1-1, with D hard to call. Germline loops: CDR1 SGHAT, CDR2 FQNNGV. V lost 5 bases, J lost 1 base, and 14 bases lay in between. The CDR3 runs to 15 residues. CDR3 loop: CASSLSSQTNTEAFF. CDR3 nucleotide sequence: TGTGCCAGCAGCCTCAGCTCCCAGACGAACACTGAAGCTTTCTTT.

The chain is built from TRBV19 and TRBJ1-6; unclear D gene. The CDR3 covers 15 residues. Trimming took off 0 bases at V and 9 bases at J, with 12 bases between the two ends. Germline CDR1 LNHDA, CDR2 SQIVND (reference sequence). This CDR3 reads CASSIESHSGSPLHF. The CDR3 coding sequence is TGTGCCAGTAGTATAGAATCCCACAGCGGTTCACCCCTCCACTTT.

This chain uses TRBV19 with TRBJ1-5; D gene unclear. The V gene lost 10 bases and the J gene lost 7 bases, with 17 bases spanning the gap. This CDR3 comprises 13 residues. Germline V gives CDR1 LNHDA, CDR2 SQIVND (reference sequence). CDR3 amino acids: CANPQEGGQPQHF. In nucleotides, the CDR3 is TGTGCCAACCCTCAAGAGGGCGGGCAGCCCCAGCATTTT.

The chain couples TRBV10-2 to TRBJ2-3, with D possibly matching TRBD2 (6 bases). From germline, CDR1 is WSHSY and CDR2 SAAADI. The CDR3 covers 14 residues. The V and J ends lost 8 bases and 0 bases respectively, with 12 bases between them. The CDR3 here is CASLGGASTDTQYF. The CDR3 bases are TGCGCCAGCCTCGGGGGTGCTAGCACAGATACGCAGTATTTT.

This clone is classed as medium-sized (0.01 to 0.1%). The chain employs TRBV6-4 and TRBJ2-1, with TRBD2 identical over 11 bases. Per germline, CDR1 MRHNA and CDR2 SNTAGT. V gave up 0 bases and J gave up 6 bases; unmatched junction bases: 1. This CDR3 is 15 amino acids long. CDR3 protein: CASSDSSGGANEQFF. Here the CDR3 DNA reads TGTGCCAGCAGTGACTCTAGCGGGGGGGCCAATGAGCAGTTCTTC.

The rearrangement joins TRBV6-1 to TRBJ1-5; D unresolved. V shed 8 bases and J shed 2 bases, with 13 bases lying between them. The germline V gene has CDR1 MNHNS and CDR2 SASEGT. The CDR3 consists of 14 residues. The CDR3 coding sequence is TGTGCCAGCCAAGGCAGTTATGGCAATCAGCCCCAGCATTTT. This translates into CASQGSYGNQPQHF.

This chain joins TRBV27 and TRBJ1-6; D unclear. The length of the CDR3 is 15 residues. Between the trimmed V and J ends, which lost 2 bases and 4 bases, there was a span of 9 bases. Germline CDR1 MNHEY, CDR2 SMNVEV (reference sequence). The CDR3 DNA reads as TGTGCCAGCAGTTTAAGGTCAGATTATAATTCACCCCTCCACTTT. This codes for CASSLRSDYNSPLHF.

V gene TRBV7-2 combines with J gene TRBJ1-4; D may be TRBD1 (5 bases). V was trimmed by 1 base and J by 17 bases, leaving 14 bases between them. The CDR3 runs 12 residues. The germline gives CDR1 SGHTA, CDR2 FQGNSA. CDR3 sequence reads: CASSLGRDALFF. Here the CDR3 DNA reads TGTGCCAGCAGCTTAGGCCGGGACGCCCTCTTTTTT. Complete variable domain (other parts from reference TRBV7-2 and TRBJ1-4): GAGVSQSPSNKVTEKGKDVELRCDPISGHTALYWYRQSLGQGLEFLIYFQGNSAPDKSGLPSDRFSAERTGGSVSTLTIQRTQQEDSAVYLCASSLGRDALFFGSGTQLSVL.

The chain's CDR3 is CASSSSGGGYTF. The CDR3 DNA reads TGTGCCAGCAGTTCATCCGGAGGTGGCTACACCTTC. The chain joins TRBV27 to TRBJ1-2; D not resolved. The V and J ends lost 4 bases and 7 bases respectively, with 10 bases between them. This CDR3 is 12 amino acids long. Per germline, CDR1 MNHEY and CDR2 SMNVEV (reference sequence).

The chain links TRBV7-8 to TRBJ1-6; no clear D gene. There are 13 residues in the CDR3. Germline V CDR1 and CDR2: SGHVS, FQNEAQ. Trimming shortened V by 5 bases and J by 12 bases, and 14 bases separated the two germline ends. In DNA form, the CDR3 reads TGTGCCAGCAGCCCCTTACCGGCTTTACCCCTCCACTTT. The encoded protein is CASSPLPALPLHF.

About this clone itself: A read error may produce the germline difference seen at one junction end. The chain joins TRBV7-7 to TRBJ2-7; 15 positions match TRBD2. The V gene's germline CDR1 is SSHAT and CDR2 FNYEAQ (reference sequence). The CDR3 consists of 16 residues. Here the CDR3 DNA reads TGTGCTAGCAGCCCGGGGACTAGCGGGGGGACCTACGAGCAGTACTTC. Translated, it gives CASSPGTSGGTYEQYF.

The rearrangement links TRBV4-1 to TRBJ2-7; tentatively, D is TRBD1 (6 bases). The CDR3 has 14 amino acids. CDR1 and CDR2 (germline): MGHRA, YSYEKL. V was cut by 6 bases and J by 2 bases, with 14 bases left in between. The CDR3: CASSDRLGAYEQYF. As DNA, the CDR3 is TGCGCCAGCAGTGACAGGTTAGGCGCCTACGAGCAGTACTTC.

With regard to this clone: Other DNA sequences in this specimen translate into the identical CDR3. J is TRBJ1-2 and V is TRBV18, with D uncertain. CDR3 length equals 13 residues. In germline, CDR1 is KGHSH, CDR2 LQKENI. V was trimmed by 3 bases and J by 5 bases, leaving 10 bases between them. The chain's CDR3 is CASSPSEGYGYTF. The CDR3 nucleotides read TGTGCCAGCTCACCGTCAGAGGGATATGGCTACACCTTC.

The chain combines TRBV28 with TRBJ1-2; D is uncertain. The germline gives CDR1 MDHEN, CDR2 SYDVKM. This CDR3 spans 12 amino acids. Trimming left V 2 bases short and J 5 bases short, with 6 bases between. CDR3 in DNA: TGTGCCAGCAGTTTAGAGGGATATGGCTACACCTTC. Translation gives CASSLEGYGYTF.

This clone was picked up one time. The V gene is TRBV7-2, the J gene TRBJ1-1; D not resolved. Trimming left V 5 bases short and J 5 bases short, with 9 bases between. Per germline, CDR1 SGHTA and CDR2 FQGNSA. CDR3 length: 12 residues. CDR3 in DNA: TGTGCCAGCAGCCACCCCGGGACTGAAGCTTTCTTT. Translation: CASSHPGTEAFF.